The TCR beta chain under discussion was sequenced for a study of Tregs in tolerant kidney transplant recipients. Germline V gene data show CDR1 as SGHVS and CDR2 as FQNEAQ. This CDR3 region has 15 residues. The V end was cut by 5 bases, the J end by 0 bases, with 13 bases between. The data were produced by immunoSEQ multiplex PCR, yet TCRdb's version contains in-frame clones alone and is incomplete. The sample lists about 110,000 clones, 90% occurring once. The TCR was taken from a human donor who received a combined kidney and bone marrow transplant. The rearrangement links TRBV7-8 to TRBJ1-1; D call uncertain. The source was CD4+ T cells from blood, collected before the transplant. This CDR3 is CASSLSGQLNTEAFF. Here the CDR3 DNA reads TGTGCCAGCAGCCTTAGCGGGCAGCTGAACACTGAAGCTTTCTTT.